This T cell receptor beta chain was captured in a study of T-cell reconstitution after alpha-beta-depleted transplantation in children. Notes on the study in general: Surviving recipient T cells and thymic progenitors produced the high day-60 TCRbeta diversity seen in some patients. Expanded clones from the graft, numbering several hundred, reportedly supplied alpha-beta T cells about two months after transplant. Most T-cell counts and diversity one year after the transplant came from T cells that were newly produced.

Unique molecular identifiers were used to barcode this TCRbeta library. TCRdb re-called the PCR reads through MiXCR, storing one row per CDR3 protein. The sample has about 440,000 distinct CDR3 sequences; roughly two fifths are singletons. Germline CDR1 SGHDT, CDR2 YYEEEE. The CDR3 is made up of 12 amino acids. Trimming cost V 4 bases and J 7 bases, with 12 bases left between them. Worth noting for this clonotype: Its antigen is not known.

The receptor comes from a girl aged 2-15 years with aplastic anemia, due to receive a stem cell transplant. The chain couples TRBV5-6 to TRBJ2-7; D unclear. Sequencing was performed on PBMCs, taken before TCRalphabeta/CD19-depleted stem cell transplant. As DNA, the CDR3 is TGTGCCAGCAGCCCCGGACGGCGGGAGCAGTACTTC. As protein: CASSPGRREQYF.